The clone carrying this T cell receptor (beta chain) was seen only a few times. The data originate from a study of blood T cell repertoires in COVID-19. For the study at large: Both acute and convalescent COVID-19 samples were obtained from the United States, Italy and Spain.

This CDR3 contains 12 residues. Trimming cost V 0 bases and J 6 bases, with 6 bases left between them. Germline CDR1 reads LGHNT; CDR2 reads FRNRAP. The authors' processing: Amplified reference gene primers provided the basis for estimating nucleated cell counts. Assay used: immunoSEQ multiplex PCR; TCRdb lists only in-frame clones, some missing. Clone size and V and J calls were adopted from that table, with D and trimming inferred from the DNA. The sample contains around 200,000 clones, 85% to 90% of which appear only once. The rearrangement uses TRBV12-5 and TRBJ2-7; D uncertain. The sequence was obtained from a man between 35 and 55 years old with active or convalescent COVID-19. The sequenced sample consisted of peripheral blood. For the CDR3, the DNA is TGTGCTAGTGGTTTGGTACAACGCGAGCAGTACTTC. Amino acids: CASGLVQREQYF.